Listed below are T cell receptor beta chains from one sample, sequenced in a study of cytomegalovirus exposure and HLA in healthy donors. Produced via immunoSEQ multiplex PCR; TCRdb's table is partial and in-frame only. This table has about 180,000 clones, about 81% appearing once. The sequencing input was PBMCs. The receptors stem from a middle-aged man in good health and CMV-seronegative. Both conserved end residues are part of each CDR3. A D gene is named only where the DNA matches it firmly. Clone size is given for some rows only: seen once, a few or many times, or a class if the clone is expanded.

j_gene: TRBJ2-3; abundance: .; d_gene: .; v_gene: TRBV9; CDR3nt: TGTGCCAGCAGCGCAACAGGGGGGGGGCCCGGAGATACGCAGTATTTT; CDR3aa: CASSATGGGPGDTQYF
j_gene: TRBJ2-3; abundance: once; d_gene: .; v_gene: TRBV4-2; CDR3nt: TGTGCCAGCAGCCAAGCCGACAAAGATACGCAGTATTTT; CDR3aa: CASSQADKDTQYF
j_gene: TRBJ2-1; abundance: .; d_gene: TRBD2; v_gene: TRBV7-9; CDR3nt: TGTGCCAGCAGTCCTACTAGCGGGCAATACAATGAGCAGTTCTTC; CDR3aa: CASSPTSGQYNEQFF
j_gene: TRBJ2-7; abundance: .; d_gene: .; v_gene: TRBV27; CDR3nt: TGTGCCAGCAGTTCCGGGGTGGTTCAGACTGTCTACGAGCAGTACTTC; CDR3aa: CASSSGVVQTVYEQYF
j_gene: TRBJ2-7; abundance: .; d_gene: TRBD2; v_gene: TRBV7-2; CDR3nt: TGTGCCAGCAGCCGAGGACGGGACTACCAGAGAGAGCAGTACTTC; CDR3aa: CASSRGRDYQREQYF
j_gene: TRBJ2-2; abundance: few; d_gene: .; v_gene: TRBV9; CDR3nt: TGTGCCAGCAGCGTCTCGGACACGAACACCGGGGAGCTGTTTTTT; CDR3aa: CASSVSDTNTGELFF
j_gene: TRBJ1-2; abundance: once; d_gene: .; v_gene: TRBV30; CDR3nt: TGTGCCTGGAGACACTCCCTGGCGGGAGGCTACACCTTC; CDR3aa: CAWRHSLAGGYTF
j_gene: TRBJ1-2; abundance: .; d_gene: .; v_gene: TRBV9; CDR3nt: TGTGCCAGCAGCGAGCGGGACACCAACTATGGCTACACCTTC; CDR3aa: CASSERDTNYGYTF
j_gene: TRBJ1-2; abundance: once; d_gene: TRBD1; v_gene: TRBV27; CDR3nt: TGTGCCAGCGGACGACAGGGAACCAACTATGGCTACACCTTC; CDR3aa: CASGRQGTNYGYTF
j_gene: TRBJ1-1; abundance: .; d_gene: .; v_gene: TRBV15; CDR3nt: TGTGCCACCAGTACCCAAGGAGGAGACACTGAAGCTTTCTTT; CDR3aa: CATSTQGGDTEAFF
j_gene: TRBJ1-1; abundance: few; d_gene: .; v_gene: TRBV6-5; CDR3nt: TGTGCCAGCAGAAACGAAAAGCTCACTGAAGCTTTCTTT; CDR3aa: CASRNEKLTEAFF
j_gene: TRBJ1-1; abundance: .; d_gene: .; v_gene: TRBV28; CDR3nt: TGTGCCAGCAGCCTAAGGGCGGGGGGCATTGAAGCTTTCTTT; CDR3aa: CASSLRAGGIEAFF
j_gene: TRBJ1-1; abundance: few; d_gene: .; v_gene: TRBV27; CDR3nt: TGTGCCAGCAGACTAATGCGGCAGGGGAACACTGAAGCTTTCTTT; CDR3aa: CASRLMRQGNTEAFF
j_gene: TRBJ1-5; abundance: .; d_gene: .; v_gene: TRBV19; CDR3nt: TGTGCCAGTATGGGGGAGGGTCATCAGCCCCAGCATTTT; CDR3aa: CASMGEGHQPQHF
j_gene: TRBJ2-1; abundance: once; d_gene: TRBD2; v_gene: TRBV30; CDR3nt: TGTGCCTGGAGTAAAACTCGGACTAGCGGGGGCAATGAGCAGTTCTTC; CDR3aa: CAWSKTRTSGGNEQFF
j_gene: TRBJ1-1; abundance: .; d_gene: TRBD1; v_gene: TRBV2; CDR3nt: TGTGCCAGCAGTGGGACAGGGGGAAATGCTTTCTTT; CDR3aa: CASSGTGGNAFF